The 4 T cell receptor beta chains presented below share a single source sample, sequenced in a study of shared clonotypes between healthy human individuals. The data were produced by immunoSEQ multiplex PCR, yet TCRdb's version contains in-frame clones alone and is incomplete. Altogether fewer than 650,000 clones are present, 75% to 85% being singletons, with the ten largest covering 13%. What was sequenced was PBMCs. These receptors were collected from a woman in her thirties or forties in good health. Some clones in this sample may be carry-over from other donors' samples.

This CDR3 is CASSTTGTYGETQYF. CDR3 nucleotides: TGTGCCAGCAGCACCACCGGGACCTATGGGGAGACCCAGTACTTC. The rearrangement joins TRBV7-9 to TRBJ2-5; D might be TRBD1 or TRBD2, each matching 5 bases. The CDR3 has 15 amino acids. V lost 5 bases to trimming and J lost 5 bases, with 18 bases between them. CDR1 and CDR2 from the germline V gene are SEHNR and FQNEAQ (reference sequence).

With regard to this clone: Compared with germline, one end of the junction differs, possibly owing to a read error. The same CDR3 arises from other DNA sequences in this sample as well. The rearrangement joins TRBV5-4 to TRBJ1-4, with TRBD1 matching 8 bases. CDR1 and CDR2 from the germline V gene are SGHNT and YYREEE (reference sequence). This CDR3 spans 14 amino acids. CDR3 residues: CASSRQGRDEKLFF. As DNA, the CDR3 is TGTGCCAGCAGCCGACAGGGGAGAGATGAGAAACTGTTTTTT.

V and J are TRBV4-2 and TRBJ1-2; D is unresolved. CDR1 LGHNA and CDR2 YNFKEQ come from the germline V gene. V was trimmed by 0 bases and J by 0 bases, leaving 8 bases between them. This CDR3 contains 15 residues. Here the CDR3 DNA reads TGTGCCAGCAGCCAAGATGTTCCACCTAACTATGGCTACACCTTC. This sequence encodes CASSQDVPPNYGYTF.

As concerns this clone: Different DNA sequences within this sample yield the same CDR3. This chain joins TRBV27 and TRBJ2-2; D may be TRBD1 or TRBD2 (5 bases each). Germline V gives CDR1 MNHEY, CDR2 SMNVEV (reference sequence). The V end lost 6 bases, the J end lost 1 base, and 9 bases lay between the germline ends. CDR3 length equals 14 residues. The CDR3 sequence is CASRPGRNTGELFF. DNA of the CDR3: TGTGCCAGCAGGCCGGGACGGAACACCGGGGAGCTGTTTTTT.